Described below is a single TCR beta chain sequence and its context. Antigen unknown. This entry is derived from a study of identical twins. Notes on the study in general: Abundant cord blood beta clonotypes carried fewer insertions; memory repertoires showed none. Modeled out-of-frame TCR alpha sharing in monozygotic twins fell below observed levels.

TCRdb redid the calling of the 5' RACE reads with MiXCR, one entry per CDR3 protein. The repertoire has about 530,000 distinct CDR3 sequences, 20% to 25% of them found once; the top ten carry 0.48%. V lost 1 base, J lost 4 bases, and 13 bases lay in between. The CDR3 loop spans 15 amino acids. Germline lookup yields CDR1 SEHNR and CDR2 FQNEAQ (reference sequence). Every sampled donor was Caucasian and healthy. This sample was shared with a second study, whose subject was yellow fever vaccine responses in identical twins.

Sample: CD4+ T cells sorted from blood. The genes are TRBV7-9 and TRBJ1-2; D is uncertain. The clonotype comes from a woman aged 18-29 years in good health. The CDR3 DNA sequence: TGTGCCAGCAGCTTAGGGGAGGGTGTCTCCTATGGCTACACCTTC. Translating it yields CASSLGEGVSYGYTF.